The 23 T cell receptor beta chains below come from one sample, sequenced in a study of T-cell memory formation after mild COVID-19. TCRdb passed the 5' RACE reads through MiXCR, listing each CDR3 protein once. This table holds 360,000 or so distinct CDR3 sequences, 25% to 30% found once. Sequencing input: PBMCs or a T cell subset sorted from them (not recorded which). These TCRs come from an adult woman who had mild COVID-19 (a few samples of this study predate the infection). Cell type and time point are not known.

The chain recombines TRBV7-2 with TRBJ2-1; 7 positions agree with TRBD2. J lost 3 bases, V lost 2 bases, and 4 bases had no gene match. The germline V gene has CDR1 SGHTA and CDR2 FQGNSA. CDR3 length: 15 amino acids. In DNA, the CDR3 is TGTGCCAGCAGCTTAAGTGGGGGGGTCTACAATGAGCAGTTCTTC. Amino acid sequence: CASSLSGGVYNEQFF.

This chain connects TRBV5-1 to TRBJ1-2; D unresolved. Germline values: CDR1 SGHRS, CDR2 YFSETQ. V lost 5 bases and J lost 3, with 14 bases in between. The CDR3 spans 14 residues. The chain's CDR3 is CASSSYEAYYGYTF. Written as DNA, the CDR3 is TGCGCCAGCAGTTCGTACGAGGCTTACTATGGCTACACCTTC.

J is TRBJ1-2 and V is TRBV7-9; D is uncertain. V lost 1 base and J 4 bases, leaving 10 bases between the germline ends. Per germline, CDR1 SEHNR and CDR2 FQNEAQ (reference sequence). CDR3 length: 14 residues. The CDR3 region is CASSLVVTVYGYTF. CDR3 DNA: TGTGCCAGCAGCTTAGTAGTAACAGTCTATGGCTACACCTTC. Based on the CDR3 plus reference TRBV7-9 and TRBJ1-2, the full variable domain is DTGVSQNPRHKITKRGQNVTFRCDPISEHNRLYWYRQTLGQGPEFLTYFQNEAQLEKSRLLSDRFSAERPKGSFSTLEIQRTEQGDSAMYLCASSLVVTVYGYTFGSGTRLTVV.

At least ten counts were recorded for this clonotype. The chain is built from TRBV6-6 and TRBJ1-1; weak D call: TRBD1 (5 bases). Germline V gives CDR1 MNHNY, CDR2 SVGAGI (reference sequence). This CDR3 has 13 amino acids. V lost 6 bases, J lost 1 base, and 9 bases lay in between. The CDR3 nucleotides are TGTGCCAGCAGCGACGGACAGAACACTGAAGCTTTCTTT. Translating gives CASSDGQNTEAFF.

The CDR3 sequence: CSASGGNEKLFF. The DNA of the CDR3 is TGCAGTGCTAGCGGCGGGAATGAAAAACTGTTTTTT. V gene TRBV20-1 combines with J gene TRBJ1-4; D gene unclear. This CDR3 has 12 amino acids. The germline V gene encodes CDR1 DFQATT and CDR2 SNEGSKA (reference sequence). The V end lost 3 bases, the J end lost 5 bases, and 7 bases lay between the germline ends.

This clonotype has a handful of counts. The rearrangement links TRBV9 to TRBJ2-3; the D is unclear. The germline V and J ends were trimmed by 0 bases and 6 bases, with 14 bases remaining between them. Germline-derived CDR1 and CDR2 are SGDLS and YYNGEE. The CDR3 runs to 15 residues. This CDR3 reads CASSVGGQSKDTQYF. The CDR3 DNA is TGTGCCAGCAGCGTAGGAGGCCAGTCAAAGGATACGCAGTATTTT.

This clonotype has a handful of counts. This CDR3 is CASELELDWDEQFF. In nucleotides, the CDR3 is TGTGCCAGCGAACTCGAGTTAGATTGGGATGAGCAGTTCTTC. The chain is built from TRBV9 and TRBJ2-1; D unclear. This CDR3 spans 14 amino acids. The V end was cut by 7 bases, the J end by 8 bases, with 19 bases between. The V gene's germline CDR1 is SGDLS and CDR2 YYNGEE.

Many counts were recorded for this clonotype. This CDR3 reads CASSPGRANTEAFF. As DNA, the CDR3 is TGTGCCAGCAGCCCGGGACGAGCCAACACTGAAGCTTTCTTT. V is TRBV7-3 and J is TRBJ1-1; TRBD1 might be the D (5 bases). CDR3 length: 14 residues. Per the germline V gene, CDR1 is SGHTA and CDR2 is FQGTGA. V lost 5 bases to trimming and J lost 2 bases, with 12 bases between them. The whole variable domain, remainder taken from reference TRBV7-3 and TRBJ1-1, is GAGVSQTPSNKVTEKGKYVELRCDPISGHTALYWYRQSLGQGPEFLIYFQGTGAADDSGLPNDRFFAVRPEGSVSTLKIQRTERGDSAVYLCASSPGRANTEAFFGQGTRLTVV.

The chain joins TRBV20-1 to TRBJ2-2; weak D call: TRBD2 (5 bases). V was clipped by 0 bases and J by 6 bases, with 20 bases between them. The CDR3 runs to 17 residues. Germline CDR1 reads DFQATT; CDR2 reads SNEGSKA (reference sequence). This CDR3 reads CSARDYEGQRSAGELFF. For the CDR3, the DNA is TGCAGTGCTAGAGATTATGAGGGTCAAAGGTCTGCCGGGGAGCTGTTTTTT.

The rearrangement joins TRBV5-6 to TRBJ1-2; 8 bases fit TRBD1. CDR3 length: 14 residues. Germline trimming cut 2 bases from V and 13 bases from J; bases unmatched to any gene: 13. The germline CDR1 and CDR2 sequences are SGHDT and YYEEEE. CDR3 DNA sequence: TGTGCCAGCAGCTTTTCGGGACAGGTACTTCTGGGCACCTTC. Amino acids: CASSFSGQVLLGTF.

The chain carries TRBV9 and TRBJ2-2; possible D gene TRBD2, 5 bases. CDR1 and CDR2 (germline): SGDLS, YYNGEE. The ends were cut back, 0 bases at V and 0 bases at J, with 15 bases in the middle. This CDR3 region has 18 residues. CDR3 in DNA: TGTGCCAGCAGCGTAGTAGGAGGAGGACCGACGAACACCGGGGAGCTGTTTTTT. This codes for CASSVVGGGPTNTGELFF.

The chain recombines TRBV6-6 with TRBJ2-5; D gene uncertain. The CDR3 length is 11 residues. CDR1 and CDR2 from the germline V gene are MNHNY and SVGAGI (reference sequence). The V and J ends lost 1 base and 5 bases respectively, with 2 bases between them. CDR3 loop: CASSYWETQYF. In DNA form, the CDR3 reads TGTGCCAGCAGTTACTGGGAGACCCAGTACTTC.

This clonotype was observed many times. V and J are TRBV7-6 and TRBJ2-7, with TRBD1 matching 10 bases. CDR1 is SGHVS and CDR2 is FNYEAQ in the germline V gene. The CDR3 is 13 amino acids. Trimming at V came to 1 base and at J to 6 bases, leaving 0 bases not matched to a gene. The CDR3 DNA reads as TGTGCCAGCAGCTTAGGGACAGGGGGCGAGCAGTACTTC. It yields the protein CASSLGTGGEQYF.

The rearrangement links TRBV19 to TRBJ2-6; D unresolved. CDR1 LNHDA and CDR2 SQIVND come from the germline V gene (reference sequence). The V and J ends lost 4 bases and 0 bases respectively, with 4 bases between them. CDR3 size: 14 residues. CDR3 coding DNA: TGTGCCAGTAGTAAGGGCTCTGGGGCCAACGTCCTGACTTTC. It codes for CASSKGSGANVLTF.

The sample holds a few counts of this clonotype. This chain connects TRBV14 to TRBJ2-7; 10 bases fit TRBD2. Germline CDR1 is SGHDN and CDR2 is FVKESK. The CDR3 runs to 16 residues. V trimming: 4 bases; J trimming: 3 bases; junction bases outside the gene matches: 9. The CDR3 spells CASSRLGTSEDYEQYF. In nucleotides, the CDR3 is TGTGCCAGCAGCCGACTCGGGACTAGCGAAGACTACGAGCAGTACTTC.

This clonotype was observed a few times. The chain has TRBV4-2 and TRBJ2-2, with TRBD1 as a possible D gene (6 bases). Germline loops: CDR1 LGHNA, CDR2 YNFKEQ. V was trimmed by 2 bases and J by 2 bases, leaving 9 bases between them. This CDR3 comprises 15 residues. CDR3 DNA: TGTGCCAGCAGCCAACGGACAGAAAACACCGGGGAGCTGTTTTTT. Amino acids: CASSQRTENTGELFF.

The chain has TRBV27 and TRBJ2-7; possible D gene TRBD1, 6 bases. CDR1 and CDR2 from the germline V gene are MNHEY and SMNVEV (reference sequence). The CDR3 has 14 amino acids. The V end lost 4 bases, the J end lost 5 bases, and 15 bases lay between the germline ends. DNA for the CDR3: TGTGCCAGCAGTTATGGGCAGGGGATCCACGAGCAGTACTTC. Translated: CASSYGQGIHEQYF.

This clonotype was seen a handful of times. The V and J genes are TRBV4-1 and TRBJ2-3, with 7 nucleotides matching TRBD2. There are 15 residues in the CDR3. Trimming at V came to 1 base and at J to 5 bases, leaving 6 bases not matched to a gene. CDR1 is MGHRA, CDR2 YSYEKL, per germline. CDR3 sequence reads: CASSQGRGGVDTQYF. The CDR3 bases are TGCGCCAGCAGCCAAGGGCGCGGGGGTGTAGATACGCAGTATTTT.

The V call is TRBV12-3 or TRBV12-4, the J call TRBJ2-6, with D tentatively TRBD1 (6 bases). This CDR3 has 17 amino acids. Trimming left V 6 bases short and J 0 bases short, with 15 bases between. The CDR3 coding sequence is TGTGCCAGCAGCCCAAGACAGGTCCTCTCTGGGGCCAACGTCCTGACTTTC. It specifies CASSPRQVLSGANVLTF.

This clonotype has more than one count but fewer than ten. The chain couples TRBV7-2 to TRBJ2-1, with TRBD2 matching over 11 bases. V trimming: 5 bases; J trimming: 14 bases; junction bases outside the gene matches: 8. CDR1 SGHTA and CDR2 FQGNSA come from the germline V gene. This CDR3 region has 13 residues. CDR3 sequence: CASSPTSGVTEFF. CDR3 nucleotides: TGTGCCAGCAGCCCGACTAGCGGGGTTACCGAGTTCTTC.

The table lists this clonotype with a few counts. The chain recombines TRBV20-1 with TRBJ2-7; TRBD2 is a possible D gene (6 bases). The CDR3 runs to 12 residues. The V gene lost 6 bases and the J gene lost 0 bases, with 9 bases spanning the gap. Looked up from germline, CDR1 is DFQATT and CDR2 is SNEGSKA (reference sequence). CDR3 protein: CSARDFSYEQYF. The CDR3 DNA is TGCAGTGCGCGGGACTTCTCCTACGAGCAGTACTTC.

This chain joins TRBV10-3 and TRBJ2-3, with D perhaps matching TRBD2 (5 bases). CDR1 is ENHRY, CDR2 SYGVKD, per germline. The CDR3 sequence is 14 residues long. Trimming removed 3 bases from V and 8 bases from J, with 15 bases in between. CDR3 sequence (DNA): TGTGCCATCAGTGACTTCTCTCTAGCCTTTACGCAGTATTTT. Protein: CAISDFSLAFTQYF.

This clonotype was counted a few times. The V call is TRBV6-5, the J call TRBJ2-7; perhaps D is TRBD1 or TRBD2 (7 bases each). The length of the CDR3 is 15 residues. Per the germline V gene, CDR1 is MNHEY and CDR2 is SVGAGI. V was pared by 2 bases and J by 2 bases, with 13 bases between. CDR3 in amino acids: CASSYGQGGTYEQYF. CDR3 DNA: TGTGCCAGCAGTTACGGGCAGGGGGGGACCTACGAGCAGTACTTC.